The 16 T cell receptor beta chains below all came from one sample that was sequenced in a study of blood T cell repertoires in COVID-19. Method: immunoSEQ multiplex PCR; TCRdb's copy keeps in-frame clones and lacks some. The sample yields fewer than 110,000 clones, about 89% seen once. Sequenced material: peripheral blood. These receptor sequences come from a man aged 45-65 years with acute or convalescent COVID-19.

This sequence joins TRBV7-6 and TRBJ1-2; TRBD1 aligns across 7 bases. V shed 5 bases and J 6 bases; nucleotides not matched to a gene: 18. This CDR3 comprises 17 residues. The germline V gene has CDR1 SGHVS and CDR2 FNYEAQ. The CDR3 reads CASSPTNPTGAGDGYTF. The CDR3 DNA sequence: TGTGCCAGCAGCCCTACCAATCCTACAGGGGCCGGAGATGGCTACACCTTC.

The sample holds a few counts of this clone. The chain uses TRBV15 and TRBJ1-2; D may be TRBD1 (5 bases). Germline lookup yields CDR1 LNHNV and CDR2 YYDKDF (reference sequence). V was pared by 8 bases and J by 8 bases, with 18 bases between. The CDR3 sequence is 13 residues long. CDR3 sequence reads: CATSSAGTMGYTF. In DNA, the CDR3 is TGTGCCACCTCTAGTGCGGGGACTATGGGCTACACCTTC.

CDR3 bases: TGTGCCAGCAGTCAAACAGGGTTCACTGAAGCTTTCTTT. Protein sequence: CASSQTGFTEAFF. The chain couples TRBV12-3 or TRBV12-4 to TRBJ1-1; the D gene is possibly TRBD1 (6 bases). CDR3 length: 13 residues. With 5 bases removed from V and 4 bases from J, the gap between germline ends came to 11 bases.

This chain connects TRBV2 to TRBJ1-1; unclear D gene. The CDR3 is 16 residues long. Per germline, CDR1 SNHLY and CDR2 FYNNEI. Trimming took off 6 bases at V and 5 bases at J, with 22 bases between the two ends. The CDR3 nucleotides read TGTGCCAGCAGCGAGGGTTGGCTACGACGAACAACTGAAGCTTTCTTT. This sequence encodes CASSEGWLRRTTEAFF. The variable domain in full, with the rest retrieved from reference TRBV2 and TRBJ1-1, is EPEVTQTPSHQVTQMGQEVILRCVPISNHLYFYWYRQILGQKVEFLVSFYNNEISEKSEIFDDQFSVERPDGSNFTLKIRSTKLEDSAMYFCASSEGWLRRTTEAFFGQGTRLTVV.

The V call is TRBV14, the J call TRBJ2-2, with 7 bases aligning to TRBD1. The ends lost 4 bases at V and 2 bases at J; junction bases unmatched: 7. The CDR3 has 16 residues. Germline V gives CDR1 SGHDN, CDR2 FVKESK. The CDR3 loop is CASSRPGTVNTGELFF. The CDR3 region has the DNA TGTGCCAGCAGCCGCCCTGGGACAGTCAACACCGGGGAGCTGTTTTTT.

The CDR3 DNA follows: TGTGCCAGCAGTCTACAGGGGGCTGGGGCCAACGTCCTGACTTTC. It encodes CASSLQGAGANVLTF. The chain uses TRBV6-2 or TRBV6-3 and TRBJ2-6; 8 nucleotides align to TRBD1. CDR3 length: 15 residues. Germline CDR1 reads MNHEY; CDR2 reads SVGEGT. Trimming cost V 5 bases and J 2 bases; bases outside gene matches: 2.

The CDR3 DNA sequence: TGTGCCAGCAATTCCGGGACAGGAGCAAATAATTCACCCCTCCACTTT. This encodes CASNSGTGANNSPLHF. This rearrangement joins TRBV19 to TRBJ1-6, with 8 bases lining up with TRBD1. Trimming cost V 9 bases and J 5 bases; bases outside gene matches: 12. Germline CDR1 reads LNHDA; CDR2 reads SQIVND (reference sequence). The CDR3 is 16 residues long.

This chain joins TRBV25-1 and TRBJ2-6, with D uncertain. Trimming removed 8 bases from V and 0 bases from J, with 11 bases in between. Germline V gene sequence: CDR1 MGHDK, CDR2 SYGVNS. This CDR3 comprises 15 residues. The CDR3 DNA sequence: TGTGCCAGCTTGTACTCTCACTCTGGGGCCAACGTCCTGACTTTC. Translation: CASLYSHSGANVLTF.

The rearrangement joins TRBV6-2 or TRBV6-3 to TRBJ2-1; TRBD1 agrees at 10 bases. V lost 2 bases and J lost 9; bases outside the gene matches: 4. Germline assignment: CDR1 MNHEY and CDR2 SVGEGT. This CDR3 comprises 14 residues. The CDR3 spells CASSYDRGRIEQFF. The CDR3 coding sequence is TGTGCCAGCAGTTACGACAGGGGGCGGATTGAGCAGTTCTTC.

J is TRBJ1-3 and V is TRBV4-2; 10 bases fit TRBD1. CDR1 is LGHNA, CDR2 YNFKEQ, per germline. With 0 bases clipped from V and 4 bases from J, the junction kept 3 bases outside the gene matches. The CDR3 runs to 16 residues. The CDR3 DNA sequence: TGTGCCAGCAGCCAAGATGACAGGGGGCTAGGAAACACCATATATTTT. It specifies CASSQDDRGLGNTIYF.

The chain is built from TRBV7-6 and TRBJ1-5; D gene ambiguous. Germline V lookup: CDR1 SGHVS, CDR2 FNYEAQ. Trimming left V 1 base short and J 3 bases short, with 13 bases between. The length of the CDR3 is 16 residues. As DNA, the CDR3 is TGTGCCAGCAGCTTAGACCCGCCCGGGAACAATCAGCCCCAGCATTTT. Translation: CASSLDPPGNNQPQHF.

This clone has more than one count but fewer than ten. This chain links TRBV6-5 with TRBJ1-5; TRBD1 aligns across 8 bases. With V trimmed by 6 bases and J by 2 bases, 3 bases remained unmatched. This CDR3 is 14 amino acids long. Germline loops: CDR1 MNHEY, CDR2 SVGAGI. This chain's CDR3 is CASRKGQGNQPQHF. CDR3 coding DNA: TGTGCCAGCAGAAAGGGACAGGGCAATCAGCCCCAGCATTTT.

The V and J genes are TRBV16 and TRBJ2-7; 7 bases line up with TRBD2. This CDR3 is built from 15 residues. J gave up 0 bases and V 4 bases, and 6 bases lay outside the gene matches. Germline V CDR1 and CDR2: KGHSY, FQNENV. CDR3 protein: CASSLLWEGSYEQYF. The CDR3 bases are TGTGCCAGCAGCCTCCTATGGGAGGGCTCCTACGAGCAGTACTTC.

This sequence joins TRBV7-3 and TRBJ2-5; D unresolved. Trimming took 1 base from V and 5 from J, leaving 8 bases between them. The CDR3 covers 13 residues. Per germline, CDR1 SGHTA and CDR2 FQGTGA. The CDR3, as DNA: TGTGCCAGCAGCTTAAATTCCCGGGAGACCCAGTACTTC. Its translation: CASSLNSRETQYF.

The chain carries TRBV7-8 and TRBJ1-6; a weak D match, TRBD1 (6 bases). Trimming cost V 7 bases and J 11 bases, with 18 bases left between them. The germline gives CDR1 SGHVS, CDR2 FQNEAQ. There are 14 residues in the CDR3. The CDR3 loop is CASKGGAGKTPLHF. CDR3 coding DNA: TGTGCCAGCAAGGGGGGGGCGGGGAAGACACCCCTCCACTTT.

The chain combines TRBV7-3 with TRBJ2-6, with TRBD1 identical over 7 bases. Germline-derived CDR1 and CDR2 are SGHTA and FQGTGA. The V gene end was trimmed by 4 bases and the J gene end by 0 bases; junction bases not matched to a gene: 9. CDR3 length equals 18 residues. CDR3 in amino acids: CASSSRATGPSGANVLTF. The CDR3 coding sequence is TGTGCCAGCAGCTCACGCGCGACAGGGCCCTCTGGGGCCAACGTCCTGACTTTC.